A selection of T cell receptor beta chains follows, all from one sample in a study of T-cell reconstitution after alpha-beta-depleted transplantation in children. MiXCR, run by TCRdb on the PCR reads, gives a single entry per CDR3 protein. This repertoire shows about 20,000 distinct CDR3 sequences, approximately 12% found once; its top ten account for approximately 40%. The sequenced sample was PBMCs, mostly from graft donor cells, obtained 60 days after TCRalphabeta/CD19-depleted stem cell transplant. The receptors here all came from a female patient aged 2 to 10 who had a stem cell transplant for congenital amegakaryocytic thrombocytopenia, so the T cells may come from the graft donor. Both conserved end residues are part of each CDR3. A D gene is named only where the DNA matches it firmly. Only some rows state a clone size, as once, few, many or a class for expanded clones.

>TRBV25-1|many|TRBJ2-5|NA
CASSERGHGETQYF
TGTGCCAGCAGTGAAAGGGGACACGGAGAGACCCAGTACTTC
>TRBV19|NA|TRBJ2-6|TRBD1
CASSRGGGPSRGANVLTF
TGTGCCAGTAGTAGAGGGGGCGGACCCTCGCGGGGGGCCAACGTCCTGACTTTC
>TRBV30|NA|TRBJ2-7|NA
CAWSVYRSYEQYF
TGTGCCTGGAGTGTGTACCGTTCCTACGAGCAGTACTTC
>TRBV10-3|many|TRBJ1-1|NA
CAISDGAMAEAFF
TGTGCCATCAGTGACGGGGCTATGGCTGAAGCTTTCTTT
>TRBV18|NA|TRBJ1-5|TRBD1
CASSPGTGSNQPQHF
TGTGCCAGCTCACCGGGGACAGGGAGCAATCAGCCCCAGCATTTT
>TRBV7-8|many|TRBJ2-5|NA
CASSIIRVGETQYF
TGTGCCAGCAGCATCATCAGGGTAGGGGAGACCCAGTACTTC
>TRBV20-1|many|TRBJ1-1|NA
CSARPTGANTEAFF
TGCAGTGCTAGACCGACAGGCGCGAACACTGAAGCTTTCTTT
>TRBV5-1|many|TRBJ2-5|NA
CASSLGTGMETQYF
TGCGCCAGCAGCTTGGGTACGGGGATGGAGACCCAGTACTTC
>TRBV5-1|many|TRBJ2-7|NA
CASSLARTDNYEQYF
TGCGCCAGCAGCTTGGCCCGGACAGACAACTACGAGCAGTACTTC
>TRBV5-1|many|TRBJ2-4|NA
CASSFRLEGNIQYF
TGCGCCAGCAGCTTCCGACTAGAGGGGAACATTCAGTACTTC
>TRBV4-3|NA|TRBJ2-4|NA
CASSQGGPSDIQYF
TGCGCCAGCAGCCAAGGGGGGCCCAGTGACATTCAGTACTTC
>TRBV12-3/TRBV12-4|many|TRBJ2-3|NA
CASSPSSWADTQYF
TGTGCCAGCAGTCCATCTTCCTGGGCAGATACGCAGTATTTT
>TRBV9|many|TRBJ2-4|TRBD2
CASSKTPGGLAGAKNIQYF
TGTGCCAGCAGCAAAACCCCTGGGGGGCTAGCGGGAGCCAAAAACATTCAGTACTTC
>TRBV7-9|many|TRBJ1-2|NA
CASSLALGLSGYTF
TGTGCCAGCAGCTTAGCGTTGGGTTTAAGTGGCTACACCTTC
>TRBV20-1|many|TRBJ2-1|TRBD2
CSALAVSYNEQFF
TGCAGTGCTCTAGCGGTTTCCTACAATGAGCAGTTCTTC
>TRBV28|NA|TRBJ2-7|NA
CASSFGGVYEQYF
TGTGCCAGCAGTTTCGGCGGAGTCTACGAGCAGTACTTC
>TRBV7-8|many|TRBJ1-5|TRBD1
CASSPDRLSNQPQHF
TGTGCCAGCAGCCCGGACAGGTTGTCCAATCAGCCCCAGCATTTT
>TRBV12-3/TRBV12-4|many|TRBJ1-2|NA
CATTSRDTYGYTF
TGTGCCACTACCTCCCGGGACACCTATGGCTACACCTTC
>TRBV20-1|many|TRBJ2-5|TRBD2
CSAVAGGPQETQYF
TGCAGTGCGGTAGCGGGAGGCCCCCAAGAGACCCAGTACTTC
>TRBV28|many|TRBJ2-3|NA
CASSPRGGGRAADTQYF
TGTGCCAGCAGCCCTCGGGGCGGGGGCCGGGCGGCAGATACGCAGTATTTT
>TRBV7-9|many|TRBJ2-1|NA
CASSKPGRDFYNEQFF
TGTGCCAGCAGCAAACCCGGGAGAGACTTTTACAATGAGCAGTTCTTC
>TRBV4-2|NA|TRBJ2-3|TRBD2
CASSQVVAGLRDTQYF
TGTGCCAGCAGCCAAGTGGTAGCGGGGTTGAGAGATACGCAGTATTTT
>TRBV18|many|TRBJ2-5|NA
CASSPRTLAETQYF
TGTGCCAGCTCACCGCGGACTCTAGCAGAGACCCAGTACTTC
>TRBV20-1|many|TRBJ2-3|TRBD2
CSTSGHTDTQYF
TGCTCGACTAGCGGACACACAGATACGCAGTATTTT
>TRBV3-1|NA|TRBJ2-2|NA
CTFWSASRAGELFF
TGTACCTTCTGGTCGGCTAGCAGGGCCGGGGAGCTGTTTTTT
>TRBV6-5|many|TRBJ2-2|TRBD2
CASSPPRGGTGELFF
TGTGCCAGCAGCCCCCCTCGGGGAGGGACCGGGGAGCTGTTTTTT
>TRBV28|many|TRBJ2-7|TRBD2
CASSLIVAGAFRQYF
TGTGCCAGCAGTTTAATCGTAGCGGGAGCTTTTCGGCAGTACTTC
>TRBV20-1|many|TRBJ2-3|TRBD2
CSAEPTSGSGYNTDTQYF
TGCAGTGCAGAACCCACTAGCGGGAGCGGGTATAACACAGATACGCAGTATTTT
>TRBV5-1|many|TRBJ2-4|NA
CASSLSGAKNIQYF
TGCGCCAGCAGCTTATCAGGGGCCAAAAACATTCAGTACTTC
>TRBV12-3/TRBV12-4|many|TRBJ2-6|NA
CASSPSGANVLTF
TGTGCCAGCAGCCCCTCGGGGGCCAACGTCCTGACTTTC
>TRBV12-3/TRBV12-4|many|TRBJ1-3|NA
CASMAPGNTIYF
TGTGCCAGCATGGCCCCCGGAAACACCATATATTTT
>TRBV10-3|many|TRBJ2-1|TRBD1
CAISEKDTGAYNEQFF
TGTGCCATCAGTGAAAAAGATACAGGGGCCTACAATGAGCAGTTCTTC
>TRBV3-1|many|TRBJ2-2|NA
CASSPTRFTGELFF
TGTGCCAGCAGCCCGACGCGTTTCACCGGGGAGCTGTTTTTT
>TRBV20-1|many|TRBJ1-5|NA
CSASGAYTGSGDNQPQHF
TGCAGTGCTAGTGGCGCATACACAGGGAGTGGGGACAATCAGCCCCAGCATTTT
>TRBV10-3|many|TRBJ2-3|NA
CAIGLADTQYF
TGTGCCATCGGATTAGCAGATACGCAGTATTTT
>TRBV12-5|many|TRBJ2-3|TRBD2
CASGFVQTSGVPTDTQYF
TGTGCTAGTGGTTTCGTCCAGACTAGCGGGGTACCCACAGATACGCAGTATTTT
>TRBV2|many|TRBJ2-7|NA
CASSEMVSGYEQYF
TGTGCCAGCAGTGAAATGGTCAGTGGATACGAGCAGTACTTC